These T cell receptor beta chains were read from a single sample in a study of esophageal squamous cell carcinoma under preoperative chemotherapy. TCRdb reprocessed the PCR reads with MiXCR, giving one entry per CDR3 protein. The sample includes about 16,000 distinct CDR3 sequences, 40% to 50% of them seen just once. This sample was gathered from a patient given preoperative chemotherapy. All receptors derive from a human donor with esophageal squamous cell carcinoma. The donor label of this sample is uncertain. Both conserved end residues are part of each CDR3. D genes are given only for firm matches. Clone size appears in some rows only: once, few, many, or a class for an expanded clone.

j_call clone_size d_call cdr3_length v_call cdr3_aa cdr3_nt
TRBJ2-7 medium-sized NA 17 TRBV6-1 CASSPYFDGVHSYEQYF TGTGCCAGCAGTCCTTACTTCGACGGCGTACACTCCTACGAGCAGTACTTC
TRBJ2-7 NA NA 12 TRBV12-3/TRBV12-4 CASSSEGLEQYF TGTGCCAGCAGTTCCGAGGGTCTCGAGCAGTACTTC
TRBJ2-7 many NA 19 TRBV12-3/TRBV12-4 CASSLEFSAGIVGSYEQYF TGTGCCAGCAGTTTAGAGTTCTCGGCAGGAATCGTGGGGTCCTACGAGCAGTACTTC
TRBJ2-3 NA TRBD2 20 TRBV11-2 CASSLVHWTSGGLSTDTQYF TGTGCCAGCAGCTTAGTCCACTGGACTAGCGGGGGCCTTAGCACAGATACGCAGTATTTT
TRBJ2-5 NA TRBD1 15 TRBV24-1 CATSPGQGGGETQYF TGTGCCACCAGTCCGGGACAGGGCGGAGGAGAGACCCAGTACTTC
TRBJ2-3 many NA 15 TRBV19 CASSIISRVGDTQYF TGTGCCAGTAGTATTATAAGCAGGGTAGGAGATACGCAGTATTTT
TRBJ2-1 medium-sized TRBD2 17 TRBV11-3 CASSLGLAGASYNEQFF TGTGCCAGCAGCTTGGGACTAGCGGGGGCATCCTACAATGAGCAGTTCTTC
TRBJ2-5 NA NA 14 TRBV12-3/TRBV12-4 CASSLDRSQETQYF TGTGCCAGCAGTTTAGACAGATCCCAAGAGACCCAGTACTTC
TRBJ2-4 NA NA 11 TRBV6-2/TRBV6-3 CGSSWAEIQYF TGCGGCAGCAGTTGGGCAGAGATTCAGTACTTC
TRBJ2-5 many NA 14 TRBV12-3/TRBV12-4 CASSSEVTQETQYF TGTGCCAGCAGTTCCGAGGTGACGCAAGAGACCCAGTACTTC
TRBJ2-7 NA NA 15 TRBV7-9 CASSLKSGPQYEQYF TGTGCCAGCAGCTTGAAATCCGGGCCACAGTACGAGCAGTACTTC
TRBJ2-3 NA TRBD2 15 TRBV10-2 CASSETSGRGDTQYF TGCGCCAGCAGTGAGACTAGCGGGAGGGGTGATACGCAGTATTTT
TRBJ2-3 NA TRBD2 19 TRBV7-6 CASSLQRPGGGRAENTQYF TGTGCCAGCAGCTTACAACGGCCCGGGGGGGGGAGAGCCGAAAATACTCAGTATTTT
TRBJ2-7 NA NA 14 TRBV7-9 CGSTGLRAKNTQYF TGCGGCAGCACGGGGCTTCGAGCCAAAAATACGCAGTACTTC
TRBJ2-3 NA TRBD2 16 TRBV11-1 CASSSTSGGSTDTQYF TGTGCCAGCAGTTCGACTAGCGGGGGGAGTACAGATACGCAGTATTTT
TRBJ2-3 NA TRBD2 15 TRBV7-9 CASSSSGGAQDTQYF TGTGCCAGCAGCTCAAGCGGGGGGGCCCAAGATACGCAGTATTTT
TRBJ2-1 many TRBD2 16 TRBV7-2 CASSPLAGGRYNEQFF TGTGCCAGCAGCCCGCTAGCGGGAGGGAGATACAATGAGCAGTTCTTC
TRBJ2-3 NA TRBD2 15 TRBV7-7 CASSEGTSAYNEQYF TGTGCTAGCAGCGAGGGGACTAGCGCCTACAATGAGCAGTACTTT
TRBJ2-5 NA TRBD2 17 TRBV5-1 CASSFAPTSGGQETQYF TGCGCCAGCAGCTTTGCCCCGACTAGCGGGGGCCAAGAGACCCAGTACTTC
TRBJ2-1 few NA 15 TRBV11-3 CASRDPGASYNEQFF TGTGCCAGCAGGGATCCGGGAGCCTCCTACAATGAGCAGTTCTTC
TRBJ2-1 NA NA 15 TRBV6-1 CASSEEARSYNDQFF TGTGCCAGCAGTGAAGAGGCGCGGTCCTACAATGATCAGTTCTTC
TRBJ2-5 NA NA 14 TRBV7-2 CASSLDWGSKSRFF TGTGCCAGCAGCTTAGATTGGGGCTCAAAGTCCCGGTTCTTC
TRBJ2-2 NA TRBD1 19 TRBV12-3/TRBV12-4 CASSLNLGTRASSTGALFF TGTGCCAGCAGTTTAAATCTGGGCACCCGGGCGTCGAGCACAGGGGCGCTGTTTTTT
TRBJ2-7 many TRBD2 20 TRBV6-5 CASSYTLLAGGPISSYEQYF TGTGCCAGCAGTTACACTCTTCTAGCGGGAGGGCCTATTTCCTCCTACGAGCAGTACTTC
TRBJ2-3 once TRBD2 14 TRBV7-9 CAGSGGRDKETQYF TGTGCGGGGAGCGGGGGCCGTGACAAAGAGACCCAGTATTTT
TRBJ2-6 many TRBD1 17 TRBV12-5 CASGPGQGQPGANVLTF TGTGCTAGTGGCCCGGGACAGGGGCAGCCTGGGGCCAACGTCCTGACTTTC
TRBJ2-3 few NA 14 TRBV12-3/TRBV12-4 CASSAPREADTQYF TGTGCCAGCAGTGCTCCCAGGGAGGCAGATACGCAGTATTTT
TRBJ2-3 NA TRBD2 18 TRBV6-1 CASSEGLAGGAVTDTQYF TGTGCCAGCAGTGAAGGGCTAGCGGGGGGCGCTGTCACAGATACGCAGTACTTT
TRBJ2-5 NA NA 13 TRBV6-5 CASSYGFGETQYF TGTGCCAGCAGTTATGGATTTGGGGAGACCCAGTACTTC
TRBJ2-1 many TRBD2 18 TRBV7-2 CASSLRTLGLAGVNEQFF TGTGCCAGCAGCTTACGTACGCTGGGACTAGCGGGAGTCAATGAGCAGTTCTTC
TRBJ1-5 NA NA 12 TRBV7-9 CASSLSRQPQHF TGTGCCAGCAGCTTAAGTCGGCAGCCCCAGCATTTT
TRBJ2-5 NA NA 14 TRBV7-8 CAGDGAGVQETQYF TGTGCGGGTGACGGGGCCGGTGTCCAAGAGACCCAGTACTTC
TRBJ2-3 many TRBD2 16 TRBV7-3 CASSQIAGDLKDTQYF TGTGCCAGCAGCCAGATAGCGGGAGACCTCAAGGATACGCAGTATTTT
TRBJ2-7 many TRBD2 14 TRBV7-6 CASFGLAGFYEQYF TGTGCCAGCTTTGGACTAGCGGGTTTCTACGAGCAGTACTTC
TRBJ2-3 NA NA 16 TRBV27 CASSLSVRWTKNTQYF TGTGCCAGCAGTTTATCGGTGCGGTGGACGAAAAATACGCAGTATTTT
TRBJ2-7 NA NA 14 TRBV7-6 CASSPVASSYEQYF TGTGCCAGCAGCCCGGTAGCGAGCTCCTACGAGCAGTACTTC
TRBJ2-3 NA TRBD2 13 TRBV6-1 CASRAGADDTQYF TGTGCCAGCAGGGCGGGAGCTGACGATACGCAGTACTTT
TRBJ2-4 once NA 13 TRBV14 CASSQDEGNIQYF TGTGCCAGCAGCCAAGACGAGGGAAACATTCAGTACTTC
TRBJ1-5 NA NA 15 TRBV7-2 CASSLVGGSNQPQHF TGTGCCAGCAGCTTAGTAGGGGGTAGCAATCAGCCCCAGCATTTT
TRBJ2-7 many NA 16 TRBV6-1 CASSLLPAGGVYEQYF TGTGCCAGCAGTCTCCTACCGGCAGGTGGCGTCTACGAGCAGTACTTC
TRBJ2-1 NA TRBD2 15 TRBV7-9 CASSSLAGGGETQFF TGTGCCAGCAGCTCCCTAGCGGGAGGGGGAGAGACCCAGTTCTTC
TRBJ2-6 NA NA 15 TRBV7-3 CASSPRESGSNVQNF TGTGCCAGCAGCCCCAGGGAATCTGGCTCCAACGTGCAGAACTTC
TRBJ2-1 NA NA 13 TRBV7-3 CASSLGTYNEQFF TGTGCCAGCAGCTTAGGGACATACAATGAGCAGTTCTTC
TRBJ2-3 few NA 13 TRBV12-3/TRBV12-4 CASFRDLTDTQYF TGTGCCAGCTTCCGGGACCTCACAGATACGCAGTATTTT
TRBJ2-3 medium-sized TRBD2 15 TRBV6-2/TRBV6-3 CASSFSGASTDTQYF TGTGCCAGCAGTTTTAGCGGGGCTAGCACAGATACGCAGTATTTT
TRBJ2-7 NA TRBD1 14 TRBV4-1 CASSLRDRASEQYF TGCGCCAGCAGCCTCCGGGACAGGGCCAGCGAGCAGTACTTC